This T cell receptor (beta chain) originates from a study of shared clonotypes between healthy human individuals. Turning to the study itself: Ranging from 18 to 49 in age, donors were two women and a few men.

This CDR3 contains 14 residues. The V end lost 4 bases, the J end lost 0 bases, and 9 bases lay between the germline ends. From germline, CDR1 is LGHNA and CDR2 YNFKEQ. Libraries were prepared by immunoSEQ multiplex PCR; TCRdb keeps only in-frame clonotypes and omits some of them. The table shows around 2.5 million clones, with 93% occurring only once. Sample: naive CD4+ T cells from PBMCs. Specified subset: CD45RA+ positively selected. The clonotype was recovered from a man aged 18 to 30 in good health. Some clones in this sample may be carry-over from other donors' samples. The gene calls are TRBV4-2 and TRBJ1-2; D is unclear. CDR3 DNA sequence: TGTGCCAGCAGCCCCGGGCCCTCTAACTATGGCTACACCTTC. It codes for CASSPGPSNYGYTF.